Following are 7 T cell receptor beta chains from one sample sequenced in a study of human T cells and chemical hapten exposure. One entry per CDR3 protein results from TCRdb running MiXCR on the RACE reads. The sample consists of fewer than 70,000 distinct CDR3 sequences, about 10% of them appearing once. Time point reported: pre-sensitization, week 0. Treatment reported: therapeutic diphenylcyclopropenone sensitization with weekly scalp DPC. Sequencing used whole blood, obtained in connection with sensitization to the hapten diphenylcyclopropenone (DPC). Receptor source: a woman aged 50 to 60 with alopecia areata. Some clones in this sample may be carry-over from other donors' samples.

This clonotype was seen at least ten times. The V gene is TRBV7-2, the J gene TRBJ2-7; 7 bases fit TRBD2. The length of the CDR3 is 15 residues. With 3 bases clipped from V and 0 bases from J, the junction kept 5 bases outside the gene matches. The germline CDR1 and CDR2 sequences are SGHTA and FQGNSA. DNA of the CDR3: TGTGCCAGCAGCTTCACTGGCGGGAGCTCCTACGAGCAGTACTTC. Translation: CASSFTGGSSYEQYF.

In its sample, this clonotype was seen many times. The chain carries TRBV15 and TRBJ2-7; TRBD2 matches at 8 bases. The germline gives CDR1 LNHNV, CDR2 YYDKDF (reference sequence). This CDR3 spans 15 amino acids. V lost 4 bases and J lost 2; bases outside the gene matches: 7. Here the CDR3 reads CATSTLSGRAYEQYF. In nucleotides, the CDR3 is TGTGCCACCAGCACCCTGTCCGGGAGGGCCTACGAGCAGTACTTC.

The chain uses TRBV11-2 and TRBJ2-7; 9 nucleotides match TRBD1. In germline, CDR1 is SGHAT, CDR2 FQNNGV. The V and J ends lost 2 bases and 5 bases, in that order; junction bases with no gene match: 13. The CDR3 extends over 17 amino acids. In nucleotides, the CDR3 is TGTGCCAGCAGCTTACCGATCTCCGGGACAGGGCCCCACGAGCAGTACTTC. It specifies CASSLPISGTGPHEQYF.

Only a few counts were recorded for this clonotype. J is TRBJ1-6 and V is TRBV27, with D maybe TRBD1 (5 bases). The CDR3 runs 18 residues. Germline V gene lookup returns CDR1 MNHEY and CDR2 SMNVEV (reference sequence). With 9 bases removed from V and 9 bases from J, the gap between germline ends came to 30 bases. The CDR3 coding sequence is TGTGCCAGAAAAAATCCTTCGGAGGACATCGGAATAGGTTCACCCCTCCACTTT. This encodes CARKNPSEDIGIGSPLHF.

In this sample, this clonotype turned up many times. The gene calls are TRBV27 and TRBJ2-7, with TRBD1 as a possible D gene (6 bases). V was pared by 4 bases and J by 4 bases, with 11 bases between. The CDR3 runs to 13 residues. CDR1 and CDR2 (germline): MNHEY, SMNVEV (reference sequence). The CDR3 protein is CASSSGTKYEQYF. The CDR3 DNA reads as TGTGCCAGCAGTTCCGGGACAAAGTACGAGCAGTACTTC.

This clonotype was recorded at least ten times. The CDR3 here is CASRAGLAGSGELFF. The CDR3 coding sequence is TGTGCCAGCAGAGCCGGACTAGCGGGCTCCGGGGAGCTGTTTTTT. The chain joins TRBV6-2 or TRBV6-3 to TRBJ2-2; 11 positions match TRBD2. The CDR3 extends over 15 amino acids. J was trimmed by 6 bases and V by 6 bases; bases with no gene match: 6. Germline V gene sequence: CDR1 MNHEY, CDR2 SVGEGT.

This clonotype was observed at least ten times. The chain is built from TRBV6-4 and TRBJ1-1, with D unclear. CDR3 length: 13 amino acids. The ends were cut back, 2 bases at V and 1 base at J, with 5 bases in the middle. CDR1 is MRHNA and CDR2 is SNTAGT in the germline V gene. The CDR3 DNA is TGTGCCAGCAGTGACAGTCCGAACACTGAAGCTTTCTTT. It encodes CASSDSPNTEAFF.